The present entry profiles one TCR beta chain with its context. The antigen is unknown. The sample belongs to a study of graft-versus-host responses after intestinal transplantation. Study details: Multivisceral, liver-intestinal, or isolated intestinal transplants were received by the recipients. Overall study results and limits: Graft-donor T cell macrochimerism coincided with high graft-versus-host to host-versus-graft clonal ratios in allografts.

Here immunoSEQ multiplex PCR was the method, and the copy in TCRdb shows in-frame clones only, minus some. This sample yields roughly 100,000 clones, of which roughly nine tenths are seen a single time; about 1% belongs to the top ten. V dropped 0 bases and J dropped 7 bases, with 7 bases sitting between them. There are 12 residues in the CDR3. Germline lookup yields CDR1 SGDLS and CDR2 YYNGEE. This clonotype was sampled from a human donor who received an intestinal transplant. The chain recombines TRBV9 with TRBJ1-2, with D hard to call. Material: unstimulated CD4+ T cells sorted from spleen or lymph node cells, obtained before intestinal transplant. CDR3 loop: CASSVAGGGYTF. In DNA, the CDR3 is TGTGCCAGCAGCGTAGCAGGAGGTGGCTACACCTTC.